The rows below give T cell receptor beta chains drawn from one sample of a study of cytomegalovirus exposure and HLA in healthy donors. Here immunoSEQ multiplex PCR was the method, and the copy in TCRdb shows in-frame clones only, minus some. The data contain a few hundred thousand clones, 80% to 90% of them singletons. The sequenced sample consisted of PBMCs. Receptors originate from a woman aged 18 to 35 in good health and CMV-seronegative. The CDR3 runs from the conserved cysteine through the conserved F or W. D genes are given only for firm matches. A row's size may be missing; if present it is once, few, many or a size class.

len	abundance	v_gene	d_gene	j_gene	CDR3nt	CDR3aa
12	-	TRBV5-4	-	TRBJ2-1	TGTGCCAGCAGCTCAGTATACAATGAGCAGTTCTTC	CASSSVYNEQFF
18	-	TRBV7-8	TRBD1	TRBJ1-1	TGTGCCAGCAGATACCTCGTCCCGGGACAGGGATCGAACACTGAAGCTTTCTTT	CASRYLVPGQGSNTEAFF
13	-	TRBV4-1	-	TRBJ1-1	TGCGCCAGCAGCTATCCCGGGGGCACTGAAGCTTTCTTT	CASSYPGGTEAFF
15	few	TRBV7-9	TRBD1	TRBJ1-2	TGTGCCAGCAGCTTATTGGTGGGACAGCTTGATGGCTACACCTTC	CASSLLVGQLDGYTF
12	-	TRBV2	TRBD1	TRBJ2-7	TGTGCCAGCAGTAACAGGGGGTACGAGCAGTACTTC	CASSNRGYEQYF
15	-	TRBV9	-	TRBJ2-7	TGTGCCAGCAGCAGCGGAAGCCATTCCTCCTACGAGCAGTACTTC	CASSSGSHSSYEQYF
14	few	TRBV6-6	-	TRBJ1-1	TGTGCCAGCAGTTACCAACAGAAGAACACTGAAGCTTTCTTT	CASSYQQKNTEAFF
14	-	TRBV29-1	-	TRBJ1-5	TGCAGCGTTGAATCGGGGTCTAGCAATCAGCCCCAGCATTTT	CSVESGSSNQPQHF
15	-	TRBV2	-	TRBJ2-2	TGTGCCCTCGGGGGAGGCGGGCCGAACACCGGGGAGCTGTTTTTT	CALGGGGPNTGELFF
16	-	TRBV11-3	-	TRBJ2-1	TGTGCCAGCAGCTTAGTGGGCGGGACCTCTTACAATGAGCAGTTCTTC	CASSLVGGTSYNEQFF
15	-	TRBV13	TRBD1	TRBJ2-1	TGTGCCAGCAGCACACGACAGGGGTCCTACAATGAGCAGTTCTTC	CASSTRQGSYNEQFF
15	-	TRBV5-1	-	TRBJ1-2	TGCGCCAGCAGACTGTCCATAGGGAGCGAATATGGCTACACCTTC	CASRLSIGSEYGYTF
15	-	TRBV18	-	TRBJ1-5	TGTGCCAGCTCACCCCCCCCGGGACATCAACAGCCCCAGCATTTT	CASSPPPGHQQPQHF
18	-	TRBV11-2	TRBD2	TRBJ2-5	TGTGCCAGCAGCTTAGATCCGGGGGGGGCTGGTTCGTTGGAGACCCAGTACTTC	CASSLDPGGAGSLETQYF
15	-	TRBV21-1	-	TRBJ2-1	TGTGCCAGCAGCAAAGGACACCCGGAGGTCGATGAGCAGTTCTTC	CASSKGHPEVDEQFF
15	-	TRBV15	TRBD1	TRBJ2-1	TGTGCCACCAGCAGACAGGGGGCCATCATCGATGAGCAGTTCTTC	CATSRQGAIIDEQFF
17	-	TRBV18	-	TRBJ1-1	TGTGCCAGCTCACCCCCCCGGGGTGAAGGGAGCAACACTGAAGCTTTCTTT	CASSPPRGEGSNTEAFF
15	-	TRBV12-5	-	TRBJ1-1	TGTGCTAGTGGACCCCAGGGGCTACTGAACACTGAAGCTTTCTTT	CASGPQGLLNTEAFF
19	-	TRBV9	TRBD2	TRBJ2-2	TGTGCCAGCAGCTCACTACCGGGACTAGCGGGGGGGAACACCGGGGAGCTGTTTTTT	CASSSLPGLAGGNTGELFF
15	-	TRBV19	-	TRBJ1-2	TGTGCCAGTAGTATTCAGCGTACAGGGTCGTTTGGCTACACCTTC	CASSIQRTGSFGYTF
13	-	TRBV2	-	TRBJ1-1	TGTGCCAGCAGTGACGACTGGAACACTGAAGCTTTCTTT	CASSDDWNTEAFF
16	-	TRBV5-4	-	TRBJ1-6	TGTGCCAGCAGCCTGAGGAGCCCCCGGGGTTATTCACCCCTCCACTTT	CASSLRSPRGYSPLHF
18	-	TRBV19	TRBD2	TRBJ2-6	TGTGCCAGTAGCCTTGGGACTAGCGGGACGTCTGGGGCCAACGTCCTGACTTTC	CASSLGTSGTSGANVLTF
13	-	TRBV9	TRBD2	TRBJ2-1	TGTGCCAGCAGCGCTAGACGGGGGACTAGGACCTTCTTC	CASSARRGTRTFF
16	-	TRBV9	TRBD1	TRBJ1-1	TGTGCCAGCAGTGAGGGACAGGGAAGAGGGAACACTGAAGCTTTCTTT	CASSEGQGRGNTEAFF
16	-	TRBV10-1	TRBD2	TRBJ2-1	TGCGCCAGCAGCCCTTCGTTGCGGGGGGTTTACAATGAGCAGTTCTTC	CASSPSLRGVYNEQFF
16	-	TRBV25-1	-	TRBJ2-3	TGTGCCAGCAGTGGTTACCTGGGGCTGGTCGGGGATACGCAGTATTTT	CASSGYLGLVGDTQYF
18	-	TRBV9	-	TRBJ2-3	TGTGCCAGCAGCGTAGCATTGACTAGTGGTACTAGCACAGATACGCAGTATTTT	CASSVALTSGTSTDTQYF
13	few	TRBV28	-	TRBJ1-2	TGTGCCAGCAGTTTAAACGGCGGCTATGGCTACACCTTC	CASSLNGGYGYTF
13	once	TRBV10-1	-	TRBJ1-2	TGCGCCAGCAGTGAGTCCCGAGGCTATGGCTACACCTTC	CASSESRGYGYTF
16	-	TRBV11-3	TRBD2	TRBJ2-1	TGTGCCAGCAGCAAGACTAGCGGGGGGTCCTACAATGAGCAGTTCTTC	CASSKTSGGSYNEQFF
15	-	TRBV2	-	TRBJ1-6	TGTGCCAGCAGACTCAAGGGAGGGGTTAATTCCCCCCTCCACTTT	CASRLKGGVNSPLHF
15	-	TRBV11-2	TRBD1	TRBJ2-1	TGTGCCAGCAGCTTAATAGGACAGGGGGGGAATGAGCAGTTCTTC	CASSLIGQGGNEQFF